This is a list of T cell receptor beta chains from one sample in a study of beta chain features in type 1 diabetes. Repertoires were generated with immunoSEQ multiplex PCR, while TCRdb's copy carries only in-frame clones and drops some. Here the sample spans 300,000 or so clones, around an eighth being singletons. Sequencing input: naive CD4+ T cells from blood. The source of these receptors is a man aged 25 to 45 with type 1 diabetes. CDR3s include the opening cysteine and the closing phenylalanine or tryptophan. D genes are given only for firm matches. Clone size, where shown, is once, few, many, or a class for clones that have expanded.

J,size,V,D,DNA,CDR3
TRBJ1-1,-,TRBV6-5,-,TGTGCCAGCAGTTACCGGGTGAACACTGAAGCTTTCTTT,CASSYRVNTEAFF
TRBJ2-2,few,TRBV10-3,-,TGTGCCATCAGGACCCAGGGGAACACCGGGGAGCTGTTTTTT,CAIRTQGNTGELFF
TRBJ1-1,-,TRBV7-6,TRBD1,TGTGCCAGCAGCTTCCCCCTCAGGGGGCTAGAAGCTTTCTTT,CASSFPLRGLEAFF
TRBJ2-4,-,TRBV5-1,TRBD2,TGCGCCAGCAGCTTGAGTGGGGGGGAAAACATTCAGTACTTC,CASSLSGGENIQYF
TRBJ2-5,-,TRBV5-4,TRBD2,TGTGCCAGCAGCTTGGTCGGCAGCGGGGCGGAGACCCAGTACTTC,CASSLVGSGAETQYF
TRBJ2-5,-,TRBV4-3,TRBD2,TGCGCCAGCAGCCAAGACTCAGGCCTAGCGGGAGTGGCCCAGTACTTC,CASSQDSGLAGVAQYF
TRBJ1-5,-,TRBV19,-,TGTGCCAGTGGTAGGACAGCTAATCAGCCCCAGCATTTT,CASGRTANQPQHF
TRBJ2-1,-,TRBV2,-,TGTGCCACCAAGAGTAGCGTTGAGCAGTTCTTC,CATKSSVEQFF
TRBJ2-5,few,TRBV7-2,TRBD1,TGTGCCAGCAGCTTGGGACAGGGCGTCGAGACCCAGTACTTC,CASSLGQGVETQYF
TRBJ1-5,few,TRBV5-1,TRBD1,TGCGCCAGCAGCTGGACGGGACAGGGCAATCAGCCCCAGCATTTT,CASSWTGQGNQPQHF
TRBJ1-5,few,TRBV18,-,TGTGCCAGCTCACCGAGTTTGGGGCGAGTTGGACCCCAGCATTTT,CASSPSLGRVGPQHF
TRBJ1-2,-,TRBV5-1,TRBD1,TGCGCCAGCAGCTTGGGACAGGGGGAATATGGCTACACCTTC,CASSLGQGEYGYTF
TRBJ2-7,-,TRBV19,-,TGTGCCAGTAGGAGGGCGGGAAGCTCCTACGAGCAGTACTTC,CASRRAGSSYEQYF
TRBJ2-6,few,TRBV7-3,-,TGTGCCAGCAGCTTAAATCAGGGTTCTGGGGCCAACGTCCTGACTTTC,CASSLNQGSGANVLTF
TRBJ2-3,few,TRBV5-4,-,TGTGCCAGCAGCCTTCAGTCAGATACGCAGTATTTT,CASSLQSDTQYF
TRBJ2-3,-,TRBV2,TRBD2,TGTGCCAGCAGGGGACTAGCGGGAGATGTTAGGCAGTATTTT,CASRGLAGDVRQYF
TRBJ1-1,-,TRBV30,-,TGTGCCTGGAGTCAGGGATCCACTGAAGCTTTCTTT,CAWSQGSTEAFF
TRBJ2-7,-,TRBV5-4,TRBD1,TGTGCCAGCAGCGCGAGGGTGGGGACAGGGCCCGAGCAGTACTTC,CASSARVGTGPEQYF
TRBJ2-7,few,TRBV6-5,TRBD1,TGTGCCAGCAGTTACTCGGGACAGAGCTCCTACGAGCAGTACTTC,CASSYSGQSSYEQYF
TRBJ1-2,-,TRBV5-1,-,TGCGCCAGCAGCCTCCTGGTAGGGGTCGTGGATGGCTACACCTTC,CASSLLVGVVDGYTF
TRBJ2-2,few,TRBV28,TRBD1,TGTGCCAGCAATCCAGGGGGTTACACCGGGGAGCTGTTTTTT,CASNPGGYTGELFF
TRBJ1-2,-,TRBV29-1,-,TGCAGCGTTGATAATTCGGCAGGGTGGGGCTACACCTTC,CSVDNSAGWGYTF
TRBJ2-1,few,TRBV5-1,-,TGCGCCAGCAGCTTGGTCTTACAGGGTGGCGATGAGCAGTTCTTC,CASSLVLQGGDEQFF
TRBJ1-1,-,TRBV6-6,TRBD1,TGTGCCGGACACGACCAGGGGGACACTGAAGCTTTCTTT,CAGHDQGDTEAFF
TRBJ2-1,-,TRBV28,-,TGTGCCAGCAGGTCAGCGGTCTTCTCCTACAATGAGCAGTTCTTC,CASRSAVFSYNEQFF
TRBJ1-1,few,TRBV30,-,TGTGCCTGGCAGGGGAACACTGAAGCTTTCTTT,CAWQGNTEAFF
TRBJ2-3,few,TRBV28,-,TGTGCCAGCAGCCGTCTAGCGGATACGCAGTATTTT,CASSRLADTQYF
TRBJ1-5,-,TRBV5-4,-,TGTGCCAGCAGCACGGACGGACTATTAAATCAGCCCCAGCATTTT,CASSTDGLLNQPQHF
TRBJ2-3,-,TRBV18,TRBD1,TGTGCCAGCTCACTACTGGGACAGGGGGTACTACCTAGCACAGATACGCAGTATTTT,CASSLLGQGVLPSTDTQYF
TRBJ2-7,few,TRBV30,TRBD1,TGTGCCTGGAGTCAGACAGGGCAGGGAAACTACGAGCAGTACTTC,CAWSQTGQGNYEQYF
TRBJ1-2,-,TRBV4-1,-,TGCGCCAGCAGCCAAGATTCGGGTTCTAACTATGGCTACACCTTC,CASSQDSGSNYGYTF
TRBJ1-1,-,TRBV5-4,-,TGTGCCAGCAGGGACCGACGGGGAGAAGCTTTCTTT,CASRDRRGEAFF
TRBJ2-1,-,TRBV5-1,TRBD2,TGCGCCAGCAGCTTGGTGGGAGGGGAGACCTACAATGAGCAGTTCTTC,CASSLVGGETYNEQFF
TRBJ2-2,few,TRBV4-2,TRBD2,TGTGCCAGCAGCCCGGGACTAGCGACCACCGGGGAGCTGTTTTTT,CASSPGLATTGELFF
TRBJ1-2,-,TRBV4-3,-,TGCGCCAGCAGCCAAGATTGGAGTAGGGGGACCTCCTATGGCTACACCTTC,CASSQDWSRGTSYGYTF
TRBJ2-7,-,TRBV7-9,-,TGTGCCAGCAGCCATCAGGGATATCAGCCCTACGAGCAGTACTTC,CASSHQGYQPYEQYF
TRBJ1-3,-,TRBV9,-,TGTGCCAGCAGCCCCCCGAGCTCTGGAAACACCATATATTTT,CASSPPSSGNTIYF
TRBJ2-1,few,TRBV7-8,-,TGTGCCAGCAGCTCCCTAGGGGGAGTTTACAATGAGCAGTTCTTC,CASSSLGGVYNEQFF
TRBJ2-7,-,TRBV2,-,TGTGCCAGCAGTGATGGGAGTTGGAGGGACTCCTACGAGCAGTACTTC,CASSDGSWRDSYEQYF
TRBJ2-5,few,TRBV6-5,-,TGTGCCAGCAGTTACCCCGGCAGGGGGGCCCAAGAGACCCAGTACTTC,CASSYPGRGAQETQYF
TRBJ2-1,few,TRBV29-1,TRBD2,TGCAGCGTAAAGCGGGGCCGTTACAATGAGCAGTTCTTC,CSVKRGRYNEQFF
TRBJ2-5,few,TRBV19,TRBD2,TGTGCCAGTAGTATAGCCGCTAGCGGGAGAGAGACCCAGTACTTC,CASSIAASGRETQYF
TRBJ2-3,-,TRBV7-9,TRBD2,TGTGCCAGCAGCGGCCCCGGGACTAGCGGGACGACAAGCACAGATACGCAGTATTTT,CASSGPGTSGTTSTDTQYF
TRBJ2-7,-,TRBV13,-,TGTGCCAGCAGCCGGGGTCGGCCCCCTCCCGAGCAGTACTTC,CASSRGRPPPEQYF
TRBJ2-3,-,TRBV5-1,TRBD2,TGCGCCAGCAGCCCCCCGCTCGTACTAGCGGGAGTTTTAGATACGCAGTATTTT,CASSPPLVLAGVLDTQYF
TRBJ2-7,-,TRBV11-2,TRBD2,TGTGCCAGCAGCCCAGCGGGAGCCTTCGGGGAGCAGTACTTC,CASSPAGAFGEQYF
TRBJ2-7,few,TRBV4-2,-,TGTGCCAGCAGCCAAGCCGTCGGGGTCTACGAGCAGTACTTC,CASSQAVGVYEQYF
TRBJ2-1,-,TRBV2,TRBD2,TGTGCCAGCAGGGGTACTAGCGGTGAGAGGGGTGAGCAGTTCTTC,CASRGTSGERGEQFF
TRBJ1-1,few,TRBV18,TRBD1,TGTGCCAGCTCACCCGACAGGGTCACTGAAGCTTTCTTT,CASSPDRVTEAFF
TRBJ2-1,-,TRBV11-1,TRBD2,TGTGCCAGCAGCCCGCGACTAGCGGGCAATGAGCAGTTCTTC,CASSPRLAGNEQFF
TRBJ2-5,few,TRBV5-6,TRBD1,TGTGCCAGCAGTCCCGGGACAGGCAATAGGGAGACCCAGTACTTC,CASSPGTGNRETQYF
TRBJ2-2,-,TRBV28,TRBD2,TGTGCCAGCAGACTAGCGGGGTTGAACACCGGGGAGCTGTTTTTT,CASRLAGLNTGELFF
TRBJ2-3,-,TRBV6-1,TRBD1,TGTGCCAGCAAAGGGACAGGGTTAGATACGCAGTATTTT,CASKGTGLDTQYF
TRBJ2-7,few,TRBV7-2,TRBD1,TGTGCCAGCAGCCAGTCGACAGGGGCACCCTACGAGCAGTACTTC,CASSQSTGAPYEQYF
TRBJ1-5,few,TRBV6-5,-,TGTGCCAGCAGTTTTCAGAGGAATCAGCCCCAGCATTTT,CASSFQRNQPQHF